This is a list of T cell receptor beta chains from one sample in a study of OX40 agonist ivuxolimab in advanced cancers. Clones were sequenced by immunoSEQ multiplex PCR, and TCRdb holds only the in-frame ones, with some missing. The data contain 70,000 to 90,000 clones, roughly 80% of them singletons. The sample consisted of CD4+ or CD8+ T cells sorted from blood, taken in a trial of the OX40 agonist ivuxolimab. The receptors here all came from an adult with an advanced solid tumor such as melanoma, head and neck, liver or kidney cancer. Both conserved end residues are part of each CDR3. D genes are given only for firm matches. Clone size is shown for a subset of rows, as once, few, many or a class of expanded clone.

TRBJ2-7 | TRBV7-2 | TRBD2 | . | CASSRLIAGLQYEQYF | TGTGCCAGCAGTCGCCTTATAGCGGGCCTGCAATACGAGCAGTACTTC
TRBJ2-3 | TRBV7-9 | TRBD2 | . | CASSLRAGDPDTQYF | TGTGCCAGCAGCTTAAGAGCGGGAGACCCAGATACGCAGTATTTT
TRBJ1-6 | TRBV6-1 | . | . | CASRRMSSYNSPLHF | TGTGCCAGCAGACGTATGAGCTCCTATAATTCACCCCTCCACTTT
TRBJ2-1 | TRBV6-5 | TRBD2 | . | CASRGLAVDEQFF | TGTGCCAGCAGGGGACTAGCGGTTGATGAGCAGTTCTTC
TRBJ2-7 | TRBV18 | . | . | CASSRGGWGHEQYF | TGTGCCAGCTCACGTGGCGGTTGGGGTCACGAGCAGTACTTC
TRBJ2-3 | TRBV9 | . | . | CASSGDEYVTDTQYF | TGTGCCAGCAGCGGAGACGAATACGTCACAGATACGCAGTATTTT
TRBJ2-7 | TRBV4-1 | . | few | CASSQGGAEGARYEQYF | TGCGCCAGCAGCCAGGGTGGGGCGGAAGGGGCGAGGTACGAGCAGTACTTC
TRBJ2-7 | TRBV6-6 | . | . | CASSTLNRQYF | TGTGCCAGCAGTACCCTCAATAGGCAGTACTTC
TRBJ1-2 | TRBV7-2 | TRBD1 | . | CASSLAQGARGYTF | TGTGCCAGCAGCTTAGCACAGGGGGCGAGGGGCTACACCTTC
TRBJ1-6 | TRBV27 | TRBD1 | . | CASYLGTGGSPLHF | TGTGCCAGCTACCTTGGGACAGGGGGTTCACCCCTCCACTTT
TRBJ1-6 | TRBV5-1 | . | few | CASRVTGGSDSPLHF | TGCGCCAGCAGGGTGACAGGTGGTTCGGATTCACCCCTCCACTTT
TRBJ1-2 | TRBV7-9 | . | . | CASSPPGRGGYTF | TGTGCCAGCAGCCCGCCAGGACGGGGAGGCTACACCTTC
TRBJ2-6 | TRBV15 | . | . | CATSRDRAAGANVLTF | TGTGCCACCAGCAGAGATAGGGCAGCTGGGGCCAACGTCCTGACTTTC
TRBJ2-6 | TRBV5-4 | TRBD1 | few | CATRATGRYSGANVLTF | TGTGCCACCCGAGCGACAGGGCGATACTCTGGGGCCAACGTCCTGACTTTC